The 26 T cell receptor beta chains listed next were all sequenced from one sample in a study of Graves' ophthalmopathy and Graves' hyperthyroidism. RNA transcripts served as template for amplifying TCR beta CDR3 sequences. First-round RT-PCR relied on HTBI primers, and a second-round multiplex PCR came next. TCRdb recomputed calls from the multiplex PCR reads with MiXCR, one row per CDR3 protein. The top ten hold roughly 2.4% of the sample, which has roughly 400,000 distinct CDR3 sequences, approximately 17% seen once. The sequenced sample consisted of peripheral blood. These receptors came from an adult woman with stable Graves' hyperthyroidism.

This clonotype was detected ten times or more. At one end the junction does not follow the germline gene, possibly because of a read error. The chain has TRBV12-3 or TRBV12-4 and TRBJ2-4; 11 positions agree with TRBD1. The CDR3 extends over 12 amino acids. The CDR3 loop is CASGTGGIPWFF. The CDR3 region has the DNA TGTGCCAGCGGGACAGGGGGGATACCATGGTTCTTC.

V and J are TRBV20-1 and TRBJ2-7; 14 nucleotides align to TRBD2. V dropped 5 bases and J dropped 7; count of bases not matched to a gene: 19. The CDR3 sequence is 18 residues long. From germline, CDR1 is DFQATT and CDR2 SNEGSKA (reference sequence). The CDR3 loop reads CSALLLTGTSGRVGEQYF. The CDR3 nucleotides are TGCAGTGCTCTGTTACTTACCGGGACTAGCGGGAGAGTAGGGGAGCAGTACTTC.

This clonotype was counted ten times or more. V gene TRBV4-1 combines with J gene TRBJ1-6; 7 bases agree with TRBD1. The germline CDR1 and CDR2 sequences are MGHRA and YSYEKL. V was pared by 4 bases and J by 8 bases, with 11 bases of the junction left unmatched. The CDR3 extends over 16 amino acids. The CDR3 sequence: CASSLVQTGPYSPLHF. As DNA, the CDR3 is TGCGCCAGCAGCCTCGTCCAGACAGGGCCGTATTCACCCCTCCACTTT.

A few counts support this clonotype. The chain joins TRBV7-9 to TRBJ2-6, with D possibly being TRBD1 (5 bases). V was cut by 8 bases and J by 4 bases, with 15 bases left in between. CDR3 length: 15 amino acids. Germline-derived CDR1 and CDR2 are SEHNR and FQNEAQ (reference sequence). Here the CDR3 reads CASDSGSGGANVLTF. CDR3 coding DNA: TGTGCCAGCGACAGTGGTAGTGGAGGGGCCAACGTCCTGACTTTC.

This clonotype was picked up many times. The CDR3 nucleotides read TGTGCCAGCAGGGAGGACTCCTACGAGCAGTACTTC. It encodes CASREDSYEQYF. This rearrangement joins TRBV2 to TRBJ2-7; TRBD2 might be the D (5 bases). The CDR3 runs 12 residues. Germline loops: CDR1 SNHLY, CDR2 FYNNEI. V shed 6 bases and J shed 0 bases, with 6 bases lying between them.

This clonotype was picked up many times. The chain joins TRBV28 to TRBJ2-7; the match to TRBD1 covers 8 bases. CDR1 is MDHEN, CDR2 SYDVKM, per germline. J gave up 5 bases and V 6 bases, and 9 bases lay outside the gene matches. The CDR3 has 14 amino acids. The CDR3 nucleotides are TGTGCCAGCAGGGAAACAGGGGGTCTTGACGAGCAGTACTTC. Translated: CASRETGGLDEQYF.

This clonotype was observed at least ten times. The rearrangement joins TRBV12-3 or TRBV12-4 to TRBJ1-1; 8 bases fit TRBD1. CDR3 length: 15 residues. J lost 4 bases, V lost 2 bases, and 6 bases had no gene match. The CDR3 loop is CASSLPETGVTEAFF. The CDR3 DNA follows: TGTGCCAGCAGTTTACCAGAGACAGGGGTCACTGAAGCTTTCTTT.

This clonotype has a count of ten or more. The chain couples TRBV5-6 to TRBJ2-7; 10 bases are a match to TRBD1. This CDR3 comprises 14 residues. Germline V lookup: CDR1 SGHDT, CDR2 YYEEEE. J was trimmed by 4 bases and V by 2 bases; bases with no gene match: 3. The CDR3 coding sequence is TGTGCCAGCAGCTTTGGGACAGGGGCTTACGAGCAGTACTTC. This codes for CASSFGTGAYEQYF.

This clonotype was recorded many times. V usage is TRBV2 and J usage is TRBJ1-5; 9 nucleotides match TRBD1. With V trimmed by 2 bases and J by 7 bases, 9 bases remained unmatched. There are 16 residues in the CDR3. Per germline, CDR1 SNHLY and CDR2 FYNNEI. This CDR3 is CASSEWDRAGGQPQHF. The CDR3 coding sequence is TGTGCCAGCAGTGAATGGGACAGGGCTGGAGGGCAGCCCCAGCATTTT.

This clonotype has a count of ten or more. This rearrangement joins TRBV20-1 to TRBJ1-5; no firm D call. The V gene's germline CDR1 is DFQATT and CDR2 SNEGSKA (reference sequence). CDR3 length equals 17 residues. V was cut by 1 base and J by 0 bases, with 16 bases left in between. CDR3 region: CSARGIVNTASNQPQHF. The CDR3 bases are TGCAGTGCTAGAGGTATTGTAAACACCGCTAGCAATCAGCCCCAGCATTTT.

This clonotype was picked up a small number of times. The chain recombines TRBV7-3 with TRBJ2-7, with 7 nucleotides matching TRBD1. V lost 6 bases, J lost 4 bases, and 12 bases stayed unmatched. CDR3 length equals 15 residues. Germline CDR1 SGHTA, CDR2 FQGTGA. CDR3 nucleotides: TGTGCCAGCAGTCAGAGGCCGGGACAGATTTACGAGCAGTACTTC. It specifies CASSQRPGQIYEQYF.

This clonotype has more than one count but fewer than ten. This chain joins TRBV11-2 and TRBJ1-1; D might be TRBD1 (6 bases). Germline assignment: CDR1 SGHAT and CDR2 FQNNGV. This CDR3 spans 16 amino acids. The V gene lost 5 bases and the J gene lost 3 bases, with 19 bases spanning the gap. Written as DNA, the CDR3 is TGTGCCAGCAGCCACGAGACAGGCCTGTTTGACACTGAAGCTTTCTTT. Translated: CASSHETGLFDTEAFF.

This clonotype was counted many times. This CDR3 is CASSDTGVNQPQHF. The CDR3 DNA reads as TGTGCCAGCAGTGATACGGGAGTCAATCAGCCCCAGCATTTT. The chain is built from TRBV2 and TRBJ1-5; D unresolved. V was trimmed by 3 bases and J by 3 bases, leaving 9 bases between them. Germline V gene sequence: CDR1 SNHLY, CDR2 FYNNEI. The CDR3 has 14 amino acids. Drawing the rest from reference TRBV2 and TRBJ1-5, the complete variable domain is EPEVTQTPSHQVTQMGQEVILRCVPISNHLYFYWYRQILGQKVEFLVSFYNNEISEKSEIFDDQFSVERPDGSNFTLKIRSTKLEDSAMYFCASSDTGVNQPQHFGDGTRLSIL.

J is TRBJ1-1 and V is TRBV7-6; D uncertain. V shed 5 bases and J shed 5 bases, with 15 bases lying between them. This CDR3 region has 14 residues. Germline CDR1 SGHVS, CDR2 FNYEAQ. DNA for the CDR3: TGTGCCAGCAGCCCCAAGGCCGGGGATACTGAAGCTTTCTTT. Translating gives CASSPKAGDTEAFF.

The J gene is TRBJ2-7, the V gene TRBV27; D is possibly TRBD2 (5 bases). Germline V CDR1 and CDR2: MNHEY, SMNVEV (reference sequence). The length of the CDR3 is 17 residues. Trimming removed 4 bases at V and 1 base at J, with 20 bases between. The CDR3 DNA is TGTGCCAGCAGTTGGAGTTACGGGGATGAGTCGTCCTACGAGCAGTACTTC. Its protein is CASSWSYGDESSYEQYF.

There are many counts of this clonotype. The chain has TRBV6-1 and TRBJ2-2, with D unclear. V gave up 3 bases and J gave up 4 bases, with 12 bases separating them. In germline, CDR1 is MNHNS, CDR2 SASEGT. CDR3 length: 15 amino acids. CDR3 sequence reads: CASSDGGWSTGELFF. The CDR3 DNA sequence: TGTGCCAGCAGTGACGGCGGCTGGAGCACCGGGGAGCTGTTTTTT.

This clonotype was seen many times. V usage is TRBV12-3 or TRBV12-4 and J usage is TRBJ1-2; 10 bases line up with TRBD1. The CDR3 runs 17 residues. The J segment lost 6 bases and the V segment lost 7 bases, leaving 17 bases of the junction unmatched. CDR3 nucleotide sequence: TGTGCCAGCACGCATAGTGGGACAGGGGTTGTTTTTAATGGCTACACCTTC. Amino acid sequence: CASTHSGTGVVFNGYTF.

The CDR3 protein is CASSYGQLQETQYF. CDR3 sequence (DNA): TGTGCCAGCAGTTACGGACAGCTCCAAGAGACCCAGTACTTC. The chain employs TRBV6-5 and TRBJ2-5, with D possibly matching TRBD1 (6 bases). CDR1 is MNHEY, CDR2 SVGAGI, per germline. Between the trimmed V and J ends, which lost 2 bases and 1 base, there was a span of 8 bases. This CDR3 region has 14 residues.

For the CDR3, the DNA is TGTGCCAGCAGCCCCGGGACTAGCGGGTCCTACGAGCAGTGGGTG. Translating gives CASSPGTSGSYEQWV. The V call is TRBV6-1, the J call TRBJ2-7; TRBD2 agrees at 12 bases. CDR1 and CDR2 (germline): MNHNS, SASEGT. The CDR3 consists of 15 residues.

This clonotype came up many times. The chain employs TRBV4-3 and TRBJ1-2, with a possible D match to TRBD1 (5 bases). The CDR3 is made up of 13 amino acids. Germline CDR1 is LGHNA and CDR2 is YSLEER. Trimming shortened V by 4 bases and J by 5 bases, and 11 bases separated the two germline ends. CDR3 region: CASSPERQYGYTF. Written as DNA, the CDR3 is TGCGCCAGCAGCCCGGAAAGACAGTATGGCTACACCTTC.

The rearrangement links TRBV24-1 to TRBJ2-2; the D is unclear. CDR3 size: 13 residues. Looked up from germline, CDR1 is KGHDR and CDR2 is SFDVKD. V was clipped by 0 bases and J by 4 bases, with 2 bases between them. CDR3 sequence (DNA): TGTGCCACCAGTGATTTGTCCACCGGGGAGCTGTTTTTT. Translated: CATSDLSTGELFF.

This clonotype has a count of ten or more. This chain links TRBV20-1 with TRBJ2-7; D may be TRBD1 or TRBD2 (5 bases each). Germline V CDR1 and CDR2: DFQATT, SNEGSKA (reference sequence). The CDR3 length is 12 residues. Trimming removed 1 base at V and 5 bases at J, with 9 bases between. CDR3 nucleotides: TGCAGTGCTAGAGTCAGGGACGACGAGCAGTACTTC. Translation: CSARVRDDEQYF.

There are many counts of this clonotype. Here the CDR3 DNA reads TGTGCCAGCAAGGGTCAGAGCTCCTATAATTCACCCCTCCACTTT. It is translated as CASKGQSSYNSPLHF. J is TRBJ1-6 and V is TRBV25-1; D is ambiguous. From germline, CDR1 is MGHDK and CDR2 SYGVNS. The CDR3 is 15 amino acids. V was cut by 7 bases and J by 0 bases, with 10 bases left in between.

This clonotype was observed at least ten times. The V gene is TRBV7-2, the J gene TRBJ2-2, with unresolved D. CDR3 length equals 14 residues. Germline loops: CDR1 SGHTA, CDR2 FQGNSA. Trimming took off 1 base at V and 4 bases at J, with 7 bases between the two ends. The CDR3 bases are TGTGCCAGCAGCTTAGTTGGCAGCACCGGGGAGCTGTTTTTT. Its translation: CASSLVGSTGELFF. The whole variable domain, filled in from reference TRBV7-2 and TRBJ2-2, reads GAGVSQSPSNKVTEKGKDVELRCDPISGHTALYWYRQSLGQGLEFLIYFQGNSAPDKSGLPSDRFSAERTGGSVSTLTIQRTQQEDSAVYLCASSLVGSTGELFFGEGSRLTVL.

Many counts were recorded for this clonotype. This chain links TRBV12-3 or TRBV12-4 with TRBJ2-7; the D is unclear. The CDR3 is made up of 14 amino acids. The germline V and J ends were trimmed by 1 base and 6 bases, with 13 bases remaining between them. The CDR3 reads CASSLGQHLREQYF. CDR3 bases: TGTGCCAGCAGTTTAGGGCAGCATTTACGCGAGCAGTACTTC.

In its sample, this clonotype was seen a few times. The rearrangement uses TRBV4-2 and TRBJ2-7; 7 nucleotides agree with TRBD2. Germline CDR1 LGHNA, CDR2 YNFKEQ. After removal of 0 bases from V and 8 bases from J, the junction contained 16 bases not matched to a gene. This CDR3 spans 17 amino acids. The CDR3 loop is CASSQDWASGKPTKQYF. CDR3 nucleotides: TGTGCCAGCAGCCAAGATTGGGCTAGCGGAAAACCTACGAAGCAGTACTTC.